These 29 T cell receptor beta chains came from one sample sequenced in a study of neurological immune-mediated disorders. Using its own MiXCR run on the 5' RACE reads, TCRdb lists one record per CDR3 protein. Found here are roughly 60,000 distinct CDR3 sequences, less than 2.5% of them singletons; the top ten hold approximately 3%. Material for sequencing was PBMCs. Source of these receptors: a man aged 45-60 years with multiple sclerosis.

This clonotype has at least ten counts. The V call is TRBV9, the J call TRBJ1-4; TRBD1 aligns across 8 bases. Germline trimming cut 4 bases from V and 7 bases from J; bases unmatched to any gene: 6. The germline V gene has CDR1 SGDLS and CDR2 YYNGEE. This CDR3 contains 14 residues. CDR3 residues: CASSLQGASEKLFF. The DNA of the CDR3 is TGTGCCAGCAGCCTTCAGGGGGCGAGTGAAAAACTGTTTTTT.

This clonotype appeared many times. The rearrangement links TRBV12-3 or TRBV12-4 to TRBJ1-2; D might be TRBD1 (5 bases). V lost 5 bases and J lost 2, with 9 bases in between. This CDR3 spans 13 amino acids. Written as DNA, the CDR3 is TGTGCCAGCAGTGAGACAGAAAACTATGGCTACACCTTC. Translation gives CASSETENYGYTF.

This clonotype was detected ten times or more. The chain couples TRBV20-1 to TRBJ1-4; no clear D gene. CDR3 length equals 15 residues. CDR1 is DFQATT and CDR2 is SNEGSKA in the germline V gene (reference sequence). The V gene lost 3 bases and the J gene lost 8 bases, with 19 bases spanning the gap. The chain's CDR3 is CSARPPREAEEKLFF. The CDR3 DNA reads TGCAGTGCTAGGCCCCCTCGAGAGGCGGAGGAAAAACTGTTTTTT.

This clonotype was detected many times. The CDR3 sequence is CASSFPGTGELFF. For the CDR3, the DNA is TGTGCCAGCAGCTTCCCAGGTACCGGGGAGCTGTTTTTT. The V and J genes are TRBV5-6 and TRBJ2-2; D unresolved. The germline V gene encodes CDR1 SGHDT and CDR2 YYEEEE. The germline V and J ends were trimmed by 2 bases and 5 bases, with 7 bases remaining between them. This CDR3 region has 13 residues.

This clonotype was counted at least ten times. V is TRBV12-3 or TRBV12-4 and J is TRBJ2-7; D call uncertain. The CDR3 has 13 amino acids. Between the trimmed V and J ends, which lost 2 bases and 6 bases, there was a span of 11 bases. CDR3: CASSLKQNGEQYF. The CDR3 DNA reads as TGTGCCAGCAGTTTAAAACAAAATGGCGAGCAGTACTTC.

The sample holds many counts of this clonotype. The genes are TRBV20-1 and TRBJ2-7; TRBD2 aligns across 10 bases. This CDR3 contains 14 residues. The germline gives CDR1 DFQATT, CDR2 SNEGSKA (reference sequence). With 6 bases clipped from V and 1 base from J, the junction kept 6 bases outside the gene matches. The CDR3: CSARAGGGSYEQYF. In nucleotides, the CDR3 is TGCAGTGCGCGAGCGGGGGGGGGGTCCTACGAGCAGTACTTC.

This clonotype was seen ten or more times. The chain carries TRBV6-5 and TRBJ1-6; 7 bases are a match to TRBD1. Germline V CDR1 and CDR2: MNHEY, SVGAGI. The CDR3 consists of 12 residues. The junction had 8 bases not matched to a gene; V was cut back by 5 bases and J by 16 bases. CDR3 sequence reads: CASSQGTASLHF. The CDR3 DNA reads TGTGCCAGCAGTCAAGGGACAGCGTCTCTCCACTTT.

This clonotype was seen many times. The rearrangement links TRBV28 to TRBJ2-2; tentative D call: TRBD1 (6 bases). The germline V gene has CDR1 MDHEN and CDR2 SYDVKM. The V end was cut by 2 bases, the J end by 4 bases, with 14 bases between. The CDR3 spans 16 residues. The CDR3 reads CASSLGAGVVTGELFF. CDR3 in DNA: TGTGCCAGCAGTTTAGGGGCAGGGGTTGTCACCGGGGAGCTGTTTTTT. Full variable domain (missing parts from reference TRBV28 and TRBJ2-2): DVKVTQSSRYLVKRTGEKVFLECVQDMDHENMFWYRQDPGLGLRLIYFSYDVKMKEKGDIPEGYSVSREKKERFSLILESASTNQTSMYLCASSLGAGVVTGELFFGEGSRLTVL.

This clonotype came up many times. The gene calls are TRBV20-1 and TRBJ2-6; D possibly corresponds to TRBD1 (6 bases). The CDR3 runs to 16 residues. CDR1 DFQATT and CDR2 SNEGSKA come from the germline V gene (reference sequence). V lost 4 bases to trimming and J lost 0 bases, with 13 bases between them. The CDR3 sequence is CSATGAPFSGANVLTF. CDR3 nucleotides: TGCAGTGCTACAGGGGCCCCCTTCTCTGGGGCCAACGTCCTGACTTTC.

As to this clonotype: This clone may be a read error of a much larger clone one base away. This sequence joins TRBV20-1 and TRBJ2-7; TRBD2 might be the D (5 bases). Germline lookup yields CDR1 DFQATT and CDR2 SNEGSKA (reference sequence). V was clipped by 0 bases and J by 1 base, with 10 bases between them. The CDR3 sequence is 14 residues long. CDR3 region: CSARDVRDSYEQYV. CDR3 nucleotides: TGCAGTGCTAGAGATGTTCGGGATTCCTACGAGCAGTACGTC.

Ten or more counts support this clonotype. This chain connects TRBV12-3 or TRBV12-4 to TRBJ1-6; D might be TRBD1 (5 bases). This CDR3 comprises 16 residues. V lost 5 bases, J lost 14 bases, and 25 bases lay in between. CDR3 residues: CASSTRNRDPVGTLHF. For the CDR3, the DNA is TGTGCCAGCAGTACCCGGAACCGGGACCCCGTGGGGACCCTCCACTTT.

Ten or more counts support this clonotype. The rearrangement joins TRBV12-3 or TRBV12-4 to TRBJ2-1, with TRBD2 identical over 15 bases. This CDR3 has 15 amino acids. J lost 7 bases, V lost 3 bases, and 1 base had no gene match. CDR3 sequence reads: CASSFGLAGGNEQFF. The CDR3 DNA reads as TGTGCCAGCAGTTTCGGACTAGCGGGGGGGAATGAGCAGTTCTTC.

This clonotype was observed many times. The V and J genes are TRBV20-1 and TRBJ1-2; D may be TRBD1 (6 bases). Germline V CDR1 and CDR2: DFQATT, SNEGSKA (reference sequence). The germline V and J ends were trimmed by 6 bases and 4 bases, with 24 bases remaining between them. The CDR3 contains 16 residues. The DNA of the CDR3 is TGCAGTGCGAGTAGCGGCAGGGGACTGGCAGGCTATGGCTACACCTTC. It is translated as CSASSGRGLAGYGYTF.

This clonotype was recorded many times. The chain links TRBV5-1 to TRBJ1-1; 12 nucleotides align to TRBD1. Trimming cost V 2 bases and J 4 bases; bases outside gene matches: 6. Germline CDR1 reads SGHRS; CDR2 reads YFSETQ. The CDR3 has 16 residues. The CDR3 DNA reads TGCGCCAGCAGCTTAGAGGGACAGGGGGCATTCACTGAAGCTTTCTTT. The encoded protein is CASSLEGQGAFTEAFF.

This clonotype was recorded many times. CDR3 DNA sequence: TGCGCCAGCAGCTTGGAGGCAGAGATGAACACTGAAGCTTTCTTT. Protein: CASSLEAEMNTEAFF. The chain carries TRBV5-1 and TRBJ1-1; D gene ambiguous. V lost 0 bases and J 0 bases, leaving 9 bases between the germline ends. The CDR3 extends over 15 amino acids. Germline values: CDR1 SGHRS, CDR2 YFSETQ. Using reference TRBV5-1 and TRBJ1-1 for the parts outside the CDR3, the full variable domain is KAGVTQTPRYLIKTRGQQVTLSCSPISGHRSVSWYQQTPGQGLQFLFEYFSETQRNKGNFPGRFSGRQFSNSRSEMNVSTLELGDSALYLCASSLEAEMNTEAFFGQGTRLTVV.

This clonotype has a count of ten or more. The V and J genes are TRBV6-1 and TRBJ2-7; D is uncertain. The length of the CDR3 is 12 residues. V lost 6 bases, J lost 0 bases, and 6 bases lay in between. Germline CDR1 and CDR2: MNHNS and SASEGT. The CDR3 loop is CASSVFSYEQYF. In DNA, the CDR3 is TGTGCCAGCAGCGTTTTCTCCTACGAGCAGTACTTC.

This clonotype was counted ten times or more. This CDR3 reads CASSLAAREQYF. The CDR3 DNA reads as TGTGCCAGCAGTTTAGCGGCGCGCGAGCAGTACTTC. V gene TRBV12-3 or TRBV12-4 combines with J gene TRBJ2-7; D not resolved. The CDR3 length is 12 residues. V was pared by 0 bases and J by 6 bases, with 6 bases between.

This clonotype was observed at least ten times. The chain recombines TRBV20-1 with TRBJ1-5; D not certain. Germline lookup yields CDR1 DFQATT and CDR2 SNEGSKA (reference sequence). V lost 4 bases and J 1 base, leaving 8 bases between the germline ends. This CDR3 is 13 amino acids long. The CDR3 here is CSATETSNQPQHF. The CDR3 DNA is TGCAGTGCTACTGAGACAAGCAATCAGCCCCAGCATTTT.

This clonotype was seen many times. The chain employs TRBV7-3 and TRBJ2-1; 11 bases agree with TRBD2. The germline gives CDR1 SGHTA, CDR2 FQGTGA. CDR3 length equals 16 residues. V lost 7 bases and J lost 4; bases outside the gene matches: 9. CDR3 protein: CASTQGLAGGYNEQFF. CDR3 DNA sequence: TGTGCCAGCACCCAGGGGCTAGCGGGGGGTTACAATGAGCAGTTCTTC.

This clonotype was counted ten times or more. The chain recombines TRBV20-1 with TRBJ2-1; D unclear. The germline V and J ends were trimmed by 1 base and 3 bases, with 7 bases remaining between them. Germline CDR1 reads DFQATT; CDR2 reads SNEGSKA (reference sequence). The CDR3 is made up of 13 amino acids. In DNA, the CDR3 is TGCAGTGCTAGAGTTGGGGACTACAATGAGCAGTTCTTC. Protein product: CSARVGDYNEQFF.

This clonotype was seen ten or more times. The chain employs TRBV5-6 and TRBJ1-1; tentatively, D is TRBD1 (5 bases). Trimming took 2 bases from V and 1 from J, leaving 12 bases between them. Germline V CDR1 and CDR2: SGHDT, YYEEEE. The CDR3 runs 15 residues. CDR3 nucleotide sequence: TGTGCCAGCAGCTTCCAGGGACGGTCGAACACTGAAGCTTTCTTT. Protein sequence: CASSFQGRSNTEAFF.

This clonotype was counted many times. The chain carries TRBV20-1 and TRBJ1-4; possibly TRBD1 for D (6 bases). Germline loops: CDR1 DFQATT, CDR2 SNEGSKA (reference sequence). V lost 5 bases to trimming and J lost 0 bases, with 13 bases between them. This CDR3 region has 15 residues. The CDR3 DNA reads as TGCAGTGCTGAACCCGGGACATCAACTAATGAAAAACTGTTTTTT. This translates into CSAEPGTSTNEKLFF.

In its sample, this clonotype was seen a few times. Germline is not matched at one junction end, which may reflect a read error. The CDR3 nucleotides are TGTGCCAGCAGCTCCGGGCGGGATCAACCCCAGAATTTT. It specifies CASSSGRDQPQNF. The rearrangement uses TRBV7-8 and TRBJ1-5; D gene uncertain. The CDR3 sequence is 13 residues long. Per the germline V gene, CDR1 is SGHVS and CDR2 is FQNEAQ.

This clonotype showed up many times. The chain links TRBV10-3 to TRBJ2-5, with TRBD1 matching over 7 bases. Trimming at V came to 6 bases and at J to 4 bases, leaving 8 bases not matched to a gene. Germline V gene sequence: CDR1 ENHRY, CDR2 SYGVKD. The CDR3 is made up of 14 amino acids. Here the CDR3 DNA reads TGTGCCATCAGCCGACAGGGTGGTAGAGAGACCCAGTACTTC. Translating it yields CAISRQGGRETQYF.

This clonotype was observed at least ten times. The V call is TRBV20-1, the J call TRBJ2-7, with D possibly being TRBD2 (5 bases). V lost 0 bases and J lost 0, with 9 bases in between. Per germline, CDR1 DFQATT and CDR2 SNEGSKA (reference sequence). There are 14 residues in the CDR3. DNA of the CDR3: TGCAGTGCTAGAGATTTTCGGGGCTCCTACGAGCAGTACTTC. It yields the protein CSARDFRGSYEQYF.

This clonotype was observed many times. The chain uses TRBV29-1 and TRBJ2-2; D could derive from TRBD1 or TRBD2 (5 bases each). Germline V gives CDR1 SQVTM, CDR2 ANQGSEA. Trimming shortened V by 3 bases and J by 4 bases, and 9 bases separated the two germline ends. The CDR3 has 13 residues. The chain's CDR3 is CSVEPGSTGELFF. CDR3 coding DNA: TGCAGCGTTGAGCCAGGGAGCACCGGGGAGCTGTTTTTT.

This clonotype was seen repeatedly, ten times or more. The rearrangement links TRBV20-1 to TRBJ1-1; 10 bases are a match to TRBD1. Germline V gene data show CDR1 as DFQATT and CDR2 as SNEGSKA (reference sequence). J gave up 4 bases and V 8 bases, and 7 bases lay outside the gene matches. The CDR3 covers 13 residues. CDR3 in DNA: TGCAGTACTCCCCGGACAGGGGGCACTGAAGCTTTCTTT. This translates into CSTPRTGGTEAFF.

At least ten counts were recorded for this clonotype. CDR3 nucleotides: TGTGCCAGCAGCGTCGACCGTCCTGCACTGACAGATACGCAGTATTTT. As protein: CASSVDRPALTDTQYF. The rearrangement uses TRBV12-3 or TRBV12-4 and TRBJ2-3; D call uncertain. Trimming cost V 6 bases and J 3 bases, with 19 bases left between them. The length of the CDR3 is 16 residues.

Ten or more counts support this clonotype. The chain joins TRBV29-1 to TRBJ2-7, with 8 positions matching TRBD1. J lost 0 bases, V lost 5 bases, and 9 bases had no gene match. Germline V gene sequence: CDR1 SQVTM, CDR2 ANQGSEA. The CDR3 is 15 amino acids. In DNA form, the CDR3 reads TGCAGCGTTTTTGACAGGGGCCGAGTCTCCTACGAGCAGTACTTC. It translates to CSVFDRGRVSYEQYF.